One sample yielded the 32 T cell receptor beta chains listed below, sequenced in a study of blood T cell repertoires in COVID-19. Sequencing was performed with immunoSEQ multiplex PCR; in TCRdb, only in-frame clones are kept and a portion is missing. The sample contains roughly 80,000 clones, 88% of which appear only once. The sample comprised peripheral blood. These receptors came from a woman older than 75 with acute or convalescent COVID-19.

Only a few counts were recorded for this clone. The gene calls are TRBV4-3 and TRBJ2-5; 7 bases map to TRBD1. The CDR3 has 15 amino acids. Germline assignment: CDR1 LGHNA and CDR2 YSLEER. V shed 0 bases, J shed 5 bases, and the junction held 6 bases outside the gene matches. The chain's CDR3 is CASSQDFDRAETQYF. The CDR3 coding sequence is TGCGCCAGCAGCCAAGATTTCGACAGGGCGGAGACCCAGTACTTC.

Concerning this clone itself: The CDR3 ends on some other residue instead of the conserved phenylalanine or tryptophan, so this is likely a read error. It is unclear where the CDR3 begins or ends on the DNA, so no DNA is shown, and the CDR3 is as TCRdb lists it. The chain couples TRBV24-1 to TRBJ2-7; whether TRBD1, the table's D call, matches the DNA was not checked. CDR1 and CDR2 (germline): KGHDR, SFDVKD. Termini included, the CDR3 measures 11 amino acids. This CDR3 reads CATSPPGQGGL.

The chain joins TRBV2 to TRBJ1-2; 8 bases line up with TRBD1. The CDR3 runs to 13 residues. The germline CDR1 and CDR2 sequences are SNHLY and FYNNEI. V dropped 4 bases and J dropped 4; count of bases not matched to a gene: 2. CDR3 sequence reads: CASSGTGSYGYTF. CDR3 sequence (DNA): TGTGCCAGCAGTGGGACAGGGTCCTATGGCTACACCTTC.

CDR3 bases: TGTGCCAGCAGTTTAGGCAGTAGCACAGATACGCAGTATTTT. Translating it yields CASSLGSSTDTQYF. The chain is built from TRBV28 and TRBJ2-3; D gene unclear. The CDR3 runs to 14 residues. Germline CDR1 and CDR2: MDHEN and SYDVKM. V shed 2 bases and J shed 0 bases, with 6 bases lying between them.

CDR3 residues: CASSSPDRGNTEAFF. CDR3 DNA sequence: TGTGCCAGCAGCTCACCCGACAGGGGGAACACTGAAGCTTTCTTT. The gene calls are TRBV11-2 and TRBJ1-1, with 8 bases aligning to TRBD1. The V gene end was trimmed by 4 bases and the J gene end by 1 base; junction bases not matched to a gene: 5. The V gene's germline CDR1 is SGHAT and CDR2 FQNNGV. The CDR3 loop spans 15 amino acids.

This clone was found once. The chain couples TRBV5-1 to TRBJ2-3; D remains unclear. The CDR3 has 16 residues. Germline loops: CDR1 SGHRS, CDR2 YFSETQ. Trimming left V 0 bases short and J 1 base short, with 12 bases between. The CDR3, as DNA: TGCGCCAGCAGCTTGGAGGTTGGGCAGGGCACAGATACGCAGTATTTT. It specifies CASSLEVGQGTDTQYF.

J is TRBJ1-2 and V is TRBV7-8; 10 positions match TRBD1. J was trimmed by 6 bases and V by 5 bases; bases with no gene match: 9. CDR1 is SGHVS and CDR2 is FQNEAQ in the germline V gene. The CDR3 runs 15 residues. DNA for the CDR3: TGTGCCAGCAGCCCCCCGGGACAGGGGCTTCATGGCTACACCTTC. This gives the protein CASSPPGQGLHGYTF.

The CDR3 loop reads CASGGGAGQETQYF. The CDR3 region has the DNA TGTGCCAGCGGGGGGGGCGCGGGGCAAGAGACCCAGTACTTC. The rearrangement uses TRBV2 and TRBJ2-5; a possible D gene is TRBD2 (7 bases). This CDR3 is built from 14 residues. Per the germline V gene, CDR1 is SNHLY and CDR2 is FYNNEI. With 8 bases removed from V and 2 bases from J, the gap between germline ends came to 15 bases.

V and J are TRBV5-4 and TRBJ1-6; tentatively, D is TRBD1 (6 bases). The V gene's germline CDR1 is SGHNT and CDR2 YYREEE (reference sequence). Between the trimmed V and J ends, which lost 1 base and 7 bases, there was a span of 15 bases. The CDR3 length is 16 residues. Written as DNA, the CDR3 is TGTGCCAGCAGCTTGCGACTGGGGGCTCAGAATTCACCCCTCCACTTT. The encoded protein is CASSLRLGAQNSPLHF.

CDR3: CASSLGTSGGNEQFF. The CDR3, as DNA: TGTGCCAGCAGCCTCGGGACTAGCGGTGGGAATGAGCAGTTCTTC. The rearrangement links TRBV3-1 (or the pseudogene TRBV3-2) to TRBJ2-1; 11 bases align to TRBD2. This CDR3 region has 15 residues. CDR1 is LGHDT, CDR2 YNNKEL, per germline (reference sequence). The trim removed 4 bases at V and 7 bases at J, leaving 6 bases unmatched.

This chain joins TRBV9 and TRBJ1-3; no clear D. Trimming stripped 2 bases from V and 4 bases from J, with 7 bases between. CDR1 and CDR2 from the germline V gene are SGDLS and YYNGEE. This CDR3 region has 13 residues. Here the CDR3 DNA reads TGTGCCAGCAGCGTCTCAGCGGGAAACACCATATATTTT. Translating gives CASSVSAGNTIYF.

The J gene is TRBJ2-1, the V gene TRBV6-1; the match to TRBD2 covers 7 bases. After removal of 1 base from V and 9 bases from J, the junction contained 9 bases not matched to a gene. The CDR3 runs 15 residues. Germline-derived CDR1 and CDR2 are MNHNS and SASEGT. CDR3 nucleotide sequence: TGTGCCAGCAGTGAAGATATTGGCGGGAGAGTTGAGCAGTTCTTC. Translating it yields CASSEDIGGRVEQFF.

In its sample, this clone was seen once. At one of its ends the junction is not consistent with the germline gene, which may arise from a read error. V usage is TRBV3-1 (or the pseudogene TRBV3-2) and J usage is TRBJ1-1; D gene unclear. The CDR3 is 11 amino acids. The V gene's germline CDR1 is LGHDT and CDR2 YNNKEL (reference sequence). CDR3 in DNA: TGTGCCAGCAGCCAAGACGGGTGGGTTAGCTTT. Residues: CASSQDGWVSF.

This chain joins TRBV18 and TRBJ1-3; D gene uncertain. Deletions cut 2 bases from V and 0 bases from J, with 14 bases between. Looked up from germline, CDR1 is KGHSH and CDR2 is LQKENI. The CDR3 runs to 17 residues. DNA for the CDR3: TGTGCCAGCTCACCAGGTAGGGCCGGGAGCTCTGGAAACACCATATATTTT. This gives the protein CASSPGRAGSSGNTIYF.

The rearrangement links TRBV15 to TRBJ2-3; TRBD2 aligns across 9 bases. The CDR3 is 14 amino acids. V trimming: 3 bases; J trimming: 4 bases; junction bases outside the gene matches: 2. Germline assignment: CDR1 LNHNV and CDR2 YYDKDF (reference sequence). The CDR3 here is CATSRTSGSDTQYF. The CDR3, as DNA: TGTGCCACCAGCAGGACTAGCGGTTCAGATACGCAGTATTTT.

The rearrangement links TRBV6-5 to TRBJ2-1, with 11 bases that match TRBD2. Trimming took 10 bases from V and 6 from J; bases not matched to a gene: 11. CDR1 and CDR2 (germline): MNHEY, SVGAGI. The CDR3 runs to 15 residues. The CDR3 loop is CATFSGRAAFNEQFF. CDR3 nucleotide sequence: TGTGCCACCTTTAGCGGGAGGGCCGCGTTCAATGAGCAGTTCTTC.

The J gene is TRBJ2-7, the V gene TRBV11-2, with D possibly being TRBD2 (5 bases). Germline V gene lookup returns CDR1 SGHAT and CDR2 FQNNGV. Trimming took off 1 base at V and 7 bases at J, with 11 bases between the two ends. This CDR3 comprises 13 residues. DNA of the CDR3: TGTGCCAGCAGCTTAGGGTCGGGGTTGGAGCAGTACTTC. Translating gives CASSLGSGLEQYF.

The chain recombines TRBV5-1 with TRBJ2-1; weak D call: TRBD2 (5 bases). V was pared by 1 base and J by 0 bases, with 14 bases between. The CDR3 consists of 17 residues. Germline V lookup: CDR1 SGHRS, CDR2 YFSETQ. CDR3 in amino acids: CASSLPRAGSSYNEQFF. CDR3 sequence (DNA): TGCGCCAGCAGCTTGCCCCGTGCGGGTAGCTCCTACAATGAGCAGTTCTTC.

The V and J genes are TRBV18 and TRBJ1-1, with 8 bases matching TRBD1. The CDR3 is 14 amino acids. Germline loops: CDR1 KGHSH, CDR2 LQKENI. The V and J ends lost 6 bases and 3 bases, in that order; junction bases with no gene match: 6. The CDR3 DNA sequence: TGTGCCAGCTCCCGCACAGGGGGGGACACTGAAGCTTTCTTT. This gives the protein CASSRTGGDTEAFF.

The chain joins TRBV2 to TRBJ1-3, with 7 bases fitting TRBD1. The germline CDR1 and CDR2 sequences are SNHLY and FYNNEI. The CDR3 is made up of 18 amino acids. J gave up 3 bases and V 9 bases, and 20 bases lay outside the gene matches. CDR3 amino acids: CARGGQAQLASGGNTIYF. The CDR3 nucleotides are TGTGCCAGGGGCGGACAGGCCCAATTGGCCAGCGGTGGAAACACCATATATTTT.

This chain links TRBV6-6 with TRBJ2-5, with TRBD1 matching over 7 bases. Unmatched junction bases numbered 6, after V lost 6 bases and J lost 2 bases. This CDR3 has 14 amino acids. Per the germline V gene, CDR1 is MNHNY and CDR2 is SVGAGI (reference sequence). CDR3 protein: CASSRGQTQETQYF. The DNA for the CDR3 is TGTGCCAGCAGCCGGGGACAGACACAAGAGACCCAGTACTTC.

This chain joins TRBV7-9 and TRBJ1-6; D might be TRBD1 (5 bases). V lost 5 bases and J 10 bases, leaving 18 bases between the germline ends. The CDR3 contains 15 residues. Germline V lookup: CDR1 SEHNR, CDR2 FQNEAQ (reference sequence). CDR3 in DNA: TGTGCCAGCAGCCCGGCCGGGGGGGTCTTCTCACCCCTCCACTTT. Its protein product is CASSPAGGVFSPLHF.

The chain combines TRBV7-9 with TRBJ2-7, with 8 positions matching TRBD1. Germline CDR1 is SEHNR and CDR2 is FQNEAQ (reference sequence). This CDR3 contains 18 residues. With V trimmed by 3 bases and J by 1 base, 14 bases remained unmatched. The CDR3 here is CASSLGLYRDRLSYEQYF. The DNA of the CDR3 is TGTGCCAGCAGCTTGGGACTCTACCGGGACAGGTTATCCTACGAGCAGTACTTC.

CDR3: CASSGGQGSSYNEQFF. CDR3 nucleotide sequence: TGTGCCAGCAGTGGTGGACAGGGTAGCTCCTACAATGAGCAGTTCTTC. The V gene is TRBV6-1, the J gene TRBJ2-1; 8 bases line up with TRBD1. The V segment lost 4 bases and the J segment 0 bases; nucleotides outside the gene matches: 5. The germline CDR1 and CDR2 sequences are MNHNS and SASEGT. The length of the CDR3 is 16 residues.

This chain connects TRBV19 to TRBJ2-3; D ambiguous. V was clipped by 5 bases and J by 4 bases, with 4 bases between them. Germline CDR1 LNHDA, CDR2 SQIVND (reference sequence). The CDR3 is 11 residues long. The CDR3 spells CASSVSDTQYF. The CDR3 DNA reads TGTGCCAGTAGTGTATCAGATACGCAGTATTTT.

This sequence joins TRBV3-1 (or the pseudogene TRBV3-2) and TRBJ1-2; 7 nucleotides match TRBD1. The CDR3 spans 14 residues. Germline values: CDR1 LGHDT, CDR2 YNNKEL (reference sequence). With V trimmed by 1 base and J by 7 bases, 6 bases remained unmatched. The CDR3 loop is CASSQVSGGRGYTF. The CDR3 nucleotides read TGTGCCAGCAGCCAAGTATCAGGGGGTCGTGGCTACACCTTC.

The rearrangement joins TRBV5-4 to TRBJ2-5; 7 positions match TRBD2. The J segment lost 4 bases and the V segment lost 5 bases, leaving 8 bases of the junction unmatched. The CDR3 totals 14 residues. Looked up from germline, CDR1 is SGHNT and CDR2 is YYREEE (reference sequence). CDR3 in DNA: TGTGCCAGCAGTCAGGCGGGGGTTCCAGAGACCCAGTACTTC. Its translation: CASSQAGVPETQYF.

This clone appeared once. This chain connects TRBV4-2 to TRBJ1-1; D is unclear. This CDR3 has 13 amino acids. Germline lookup yields CDR1 LGHNA and CDR2 YNFKEQ. Deletions cut 0 bases from V and 11 bases from J, with 13 bases between. The CDR3 reads CASSQDRNPGAFF. For the CDR3, the DNA is TGTGCCAGCAGCCAAGACAGGAACCCGGGGGCTTTCTTT.

Details on this clone: The junction does not match germline at one end; this may be a read error. The V gene is TRBV6-1, the J gene TRBJ1-4, with D uncertain. The CDR3 is 13 amino acids. The germline V gene has CDR1 MNHNS and CDR2 SASEGT. DNA for the CDR3: TGTGCCAGCAGAGAAGGGTACGGGAGGGAACTGTTTTTT. Its protein is CASREGYGRELFF.

V is TRBV6-2 or TRBV6-3 and J is TRBJ2-1; 7 nucleotides align to TRBD1. The V segment lost 2 bases and the J segment 9 bases; nucleotides outside the gene matches: 4. The length of the CDR3 is 13 residues. Germline V lookup: CDR1 MNHEY, CDR2 SVGEGT. The CDR3 nucleotides read TGTGCCAGCAGTTACGAGGGACAGCTTGAGCAGTTCTTC. This codes for CASSYEGQLEQFF.

V gene TRBV7-2 combines with J gene TRBJ1-1; maybe TRBD1 (6 bases). This CDR3 has 15 amino acids. CDR1 is SGHTA, CDR2 FQGNSA, per germline. Trimming pared 2 bases from V and 4 bases from J, leaving 14 bases between. The CDR3: CASSLLVQGLTEAFF. As DNA, the CDR3 is TGTGCCAGCAGCTTATTGGTACAGGGTCTCACTGAAGCTTTCTTT.

CDR3 coding DNA: TGTGCCAGCAGCTCTACGGGGGGGGCCAACACTGAAGCTTTCTTT. It encodes CASSSTGGANTEAFF. The rearrangement links TRBV7-6 to TRBJ1-1; D might be TRBD1 (6 bases). Germline CDR1 is SGHVS and CDR2 is FNYEAQ. This CDR3 has 15 amino acids. V was pared by 4 bases and J by 2 bases, with 14 bases between.